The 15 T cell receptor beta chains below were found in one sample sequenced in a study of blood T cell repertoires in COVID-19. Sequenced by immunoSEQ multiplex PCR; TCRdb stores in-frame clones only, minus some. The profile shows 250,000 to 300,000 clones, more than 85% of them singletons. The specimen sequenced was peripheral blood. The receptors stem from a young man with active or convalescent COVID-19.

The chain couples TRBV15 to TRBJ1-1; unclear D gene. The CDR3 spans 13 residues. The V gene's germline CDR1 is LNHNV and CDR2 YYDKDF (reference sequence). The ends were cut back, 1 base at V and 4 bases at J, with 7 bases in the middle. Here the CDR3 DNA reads TGTGCCACCAGCAGAGCCCGAGGCACTGAAGCTTTCTTT. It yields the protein CATSRARGTEAFF.

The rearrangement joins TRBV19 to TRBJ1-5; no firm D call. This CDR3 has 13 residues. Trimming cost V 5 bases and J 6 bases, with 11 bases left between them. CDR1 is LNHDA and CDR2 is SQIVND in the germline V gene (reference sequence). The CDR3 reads CASSPTPSQPQHF. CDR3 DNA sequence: TGTGCCAGTAGTCCAACGCCTAGTCAGCCCCAGCATTTT.

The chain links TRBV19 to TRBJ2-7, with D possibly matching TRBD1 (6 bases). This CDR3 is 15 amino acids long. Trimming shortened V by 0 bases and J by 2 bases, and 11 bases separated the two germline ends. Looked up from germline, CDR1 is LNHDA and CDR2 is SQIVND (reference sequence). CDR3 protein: CASSIDAGETYEQYF. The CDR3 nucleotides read TGTGCCAGTAGTATAGATGCAGGGGAGACCTACGAGCAGTACTTC.

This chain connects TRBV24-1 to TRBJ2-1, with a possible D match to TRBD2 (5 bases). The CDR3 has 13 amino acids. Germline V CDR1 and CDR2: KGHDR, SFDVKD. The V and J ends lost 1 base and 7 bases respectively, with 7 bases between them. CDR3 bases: TGTGCCACCAGTGATTTCAGGAGGAATGAGCAGTTCTTC. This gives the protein CATSDFRRNEQFF.

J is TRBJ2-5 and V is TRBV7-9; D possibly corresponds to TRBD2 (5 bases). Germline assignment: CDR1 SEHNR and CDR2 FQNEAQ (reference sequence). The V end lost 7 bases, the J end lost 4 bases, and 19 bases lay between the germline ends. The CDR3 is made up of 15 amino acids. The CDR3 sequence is CASNTAGVDLETQYF. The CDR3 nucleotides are TGTGCCAGCAACACCGCCGGGGTTGATTTAGAGACCCAGTACTTC.

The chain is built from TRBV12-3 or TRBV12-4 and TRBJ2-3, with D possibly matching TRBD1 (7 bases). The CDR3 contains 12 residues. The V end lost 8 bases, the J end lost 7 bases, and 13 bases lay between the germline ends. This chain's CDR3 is CASQGGVNTQYF. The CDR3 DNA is TGTGCCAGCCAGGGGGGTGTAAATACGCAGTATTTT.

For the CDR3, the DNA is TGTGCCACCACGCCCCTAGCGGGAGGGCCAGGTGAGCAGTTCTTC. Translation: CATTPLAGGPGEQFF. The rearrangement joins TRBV19 to TRBJ2-1, with 12 bases that match TRBD2. J was trimmed by 9 bases and V by 10 bases; bases with no gene match: 13. The germline CDR1 and CDR2 sequences are LNHDA and SQIVND (reference sequence). The CDR3 is 15 residues long.

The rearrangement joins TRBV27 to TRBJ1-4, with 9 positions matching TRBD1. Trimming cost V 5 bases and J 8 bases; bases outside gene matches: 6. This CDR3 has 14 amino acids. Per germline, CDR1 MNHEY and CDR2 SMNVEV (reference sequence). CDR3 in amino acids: CASSTGTGTEKLFF. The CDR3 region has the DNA TGTGCCAGCAGTACCGGGACAGGGACCGAAAAACTGTTTTTT.

CDR3 sequence (DNA): TGTGCCAGCACCCCGGACCGGGGTGGCTACACCTTC. Translation gives CASTPDRGGYTF. The chain joins TRBV6-5 to TRBJ1-2; D call uncertain. Germline V gene lookup returns CDR1 MNHEY and CDR2 SVGAGI. This CDR3 comprises 12 residues. The ends were cut back, 7 bases at V and 7 bases at J, with 13 bases in the middle.

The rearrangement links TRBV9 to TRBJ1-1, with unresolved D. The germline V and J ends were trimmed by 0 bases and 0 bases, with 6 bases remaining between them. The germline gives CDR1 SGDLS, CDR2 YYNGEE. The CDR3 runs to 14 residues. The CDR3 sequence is CASSVDLMNTEAFF. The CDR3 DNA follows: TGTGCCAGCAGCGTAGACTTAATGAACACTGAAGCTTTCTTT.

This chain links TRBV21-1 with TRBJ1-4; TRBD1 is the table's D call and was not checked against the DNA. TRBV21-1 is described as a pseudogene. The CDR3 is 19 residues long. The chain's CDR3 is CASSNKWTILDSQNEKLFF. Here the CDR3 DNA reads TGTGCCAGCAGCAATAAATGGACGATCTTGGACAGCCAAAATGAAAAACTGTTTTTT.

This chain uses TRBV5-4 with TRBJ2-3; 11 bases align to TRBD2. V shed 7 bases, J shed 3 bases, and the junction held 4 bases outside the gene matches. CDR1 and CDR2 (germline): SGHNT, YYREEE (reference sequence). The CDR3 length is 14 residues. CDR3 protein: CASALAGGTDTQYF. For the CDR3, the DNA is TGTGCCAGCGCCCTAGCGGGAGGAACAGATACGCAGTATTTT.

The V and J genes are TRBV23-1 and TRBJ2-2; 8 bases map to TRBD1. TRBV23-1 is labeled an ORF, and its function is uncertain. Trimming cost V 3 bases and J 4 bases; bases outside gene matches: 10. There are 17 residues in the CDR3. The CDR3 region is CASSHDLGRGRTGELFF. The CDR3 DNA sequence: TGCGCCAGCAGTCACGATCTCGGCAGGGGGCGCACCGGGGAGCTGTTTTTT.

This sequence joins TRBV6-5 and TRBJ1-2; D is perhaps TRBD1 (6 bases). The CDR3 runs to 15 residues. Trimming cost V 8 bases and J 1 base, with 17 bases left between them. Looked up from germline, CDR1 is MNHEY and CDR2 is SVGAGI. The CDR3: CASRVRDIGNYGYTF. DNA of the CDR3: TGTGCCAGCCGAGTCCGGGACATCGGTAACTATGGCTACACCTTC.

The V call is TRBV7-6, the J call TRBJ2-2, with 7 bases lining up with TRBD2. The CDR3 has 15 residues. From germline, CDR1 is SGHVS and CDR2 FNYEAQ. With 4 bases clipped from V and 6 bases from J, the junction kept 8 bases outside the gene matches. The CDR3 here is CASSSGLSGAGELFF. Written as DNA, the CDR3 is TGTGCCAGCAGCTCCGGATTAAGCGGGGCCGGGGAGCTGTTTTTT.